The source of this T cell receptor (beta chain) is a study of blood T cell repertoires in COVID-19. In the study overall: Sites in the United States, Italy and Spain provided acute and convalescent COVID-19 samples. The analysed material was cDNA or gDNA that came from T cells, B-cell-depleted T cells, or PBMCs.

This CDR3 is built from 15 residues. Trimming removed 0 bases from V and 6 bases from J, with 13 bases in between. Germline loops: CDR1 SGHRS, CDR2 YFSETQ. TCRdb keeps only in-frame clones here, not all; method: immunoSEQ multiplex PCR. The sample consists of around 260,000 clones, 70% to 90% of them appearing once. The sequenced material came from peripheral blood. The rearrangement links TRBV5-1 to TRBJ1-5; the D gene is possibly TRBD1 (6 bases). This clonotype originated in a woman between 50 and 59 years old with acute or convalescent COVID-19. The DNA of the CDR3 is TGCGCCAGCAGCTTGGGCGGGCAGGGGAGTCAGCCCCAGCATTTT. Amino acids: CASSLGGQGSQPQHF.